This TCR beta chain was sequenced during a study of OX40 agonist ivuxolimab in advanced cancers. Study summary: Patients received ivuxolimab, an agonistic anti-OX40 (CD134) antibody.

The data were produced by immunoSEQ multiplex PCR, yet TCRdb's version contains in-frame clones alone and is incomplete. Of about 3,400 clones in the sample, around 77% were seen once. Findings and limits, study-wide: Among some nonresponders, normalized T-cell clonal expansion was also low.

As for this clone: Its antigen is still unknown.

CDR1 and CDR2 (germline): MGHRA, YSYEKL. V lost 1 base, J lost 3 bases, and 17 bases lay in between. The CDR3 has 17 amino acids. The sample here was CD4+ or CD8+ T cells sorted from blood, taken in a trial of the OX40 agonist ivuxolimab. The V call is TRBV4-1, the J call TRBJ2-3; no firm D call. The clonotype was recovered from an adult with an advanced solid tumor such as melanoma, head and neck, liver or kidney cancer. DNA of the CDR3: TGCGCCAGCAGCCAAGTGCTGGCCGCGGTTGGGACAGATACGCAGTATTTT. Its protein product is CASSQVLAAVGTDTQYF.